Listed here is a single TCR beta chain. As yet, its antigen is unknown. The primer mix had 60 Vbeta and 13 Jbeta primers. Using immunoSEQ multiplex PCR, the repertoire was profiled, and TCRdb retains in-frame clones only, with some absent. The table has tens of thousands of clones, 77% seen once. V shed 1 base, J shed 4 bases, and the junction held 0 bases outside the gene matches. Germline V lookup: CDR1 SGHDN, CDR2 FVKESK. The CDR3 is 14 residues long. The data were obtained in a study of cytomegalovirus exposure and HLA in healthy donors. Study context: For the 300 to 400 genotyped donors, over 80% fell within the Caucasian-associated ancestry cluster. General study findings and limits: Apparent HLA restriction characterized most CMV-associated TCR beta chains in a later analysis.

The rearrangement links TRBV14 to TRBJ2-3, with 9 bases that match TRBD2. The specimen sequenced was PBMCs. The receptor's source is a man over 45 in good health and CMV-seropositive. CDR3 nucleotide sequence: TGTGCCAGCAGCCAAGTAGCGGGAGCAGATACGCAGTATTTT. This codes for CASSQVAGADTQYF.